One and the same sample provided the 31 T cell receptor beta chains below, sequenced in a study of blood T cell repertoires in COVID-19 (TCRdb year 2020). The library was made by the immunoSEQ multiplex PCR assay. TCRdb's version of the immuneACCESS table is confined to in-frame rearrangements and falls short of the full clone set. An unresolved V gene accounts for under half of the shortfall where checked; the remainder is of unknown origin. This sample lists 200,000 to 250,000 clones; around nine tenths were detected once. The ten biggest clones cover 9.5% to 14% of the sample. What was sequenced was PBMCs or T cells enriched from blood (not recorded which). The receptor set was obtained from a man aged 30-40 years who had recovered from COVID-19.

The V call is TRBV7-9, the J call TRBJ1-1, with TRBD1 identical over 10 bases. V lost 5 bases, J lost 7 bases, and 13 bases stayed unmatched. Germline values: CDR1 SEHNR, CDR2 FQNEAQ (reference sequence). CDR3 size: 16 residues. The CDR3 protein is CASSPTTGGAAYEAFF. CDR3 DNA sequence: TGTGCCAGCAGCCCGACGACAGGGGGCGCCGCCTATGAAGCTTTCTTT.

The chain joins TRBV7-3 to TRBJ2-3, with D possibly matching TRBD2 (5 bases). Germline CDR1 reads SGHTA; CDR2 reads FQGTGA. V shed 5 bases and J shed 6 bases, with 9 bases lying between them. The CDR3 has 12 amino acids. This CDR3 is CASSLGVDTQYF. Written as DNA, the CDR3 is TGTGCCAGCAGCCTCGGGGTCGATACGCAGTATTTT.

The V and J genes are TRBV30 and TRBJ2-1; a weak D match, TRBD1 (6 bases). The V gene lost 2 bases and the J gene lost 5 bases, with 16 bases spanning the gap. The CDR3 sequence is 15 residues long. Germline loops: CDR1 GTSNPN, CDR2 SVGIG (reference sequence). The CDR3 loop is CAWSTTRGSNNEQFF. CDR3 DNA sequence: TGTGCCTGGAGTACAACCAGGGGAAGTAACAATGAGCAGTTCTTC.

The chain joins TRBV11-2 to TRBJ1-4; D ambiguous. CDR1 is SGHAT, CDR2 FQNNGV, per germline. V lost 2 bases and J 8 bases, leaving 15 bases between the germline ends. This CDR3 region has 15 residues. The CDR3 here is CASSLSGGEGEKLFF. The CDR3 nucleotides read TGTGCCAGCAGCTTATCCGGCGGAGAAGGAGAAAAACTGTTTTTT.

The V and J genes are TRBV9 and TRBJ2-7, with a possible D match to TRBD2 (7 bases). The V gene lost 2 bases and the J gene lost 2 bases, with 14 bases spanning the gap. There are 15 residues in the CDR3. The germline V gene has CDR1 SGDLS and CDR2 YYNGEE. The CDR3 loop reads CASSVRGGFTYEQYF. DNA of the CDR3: TGTGCCAGCAGCGTTAGGGGGGGATTTACCTACGAGCAGTACTTC.

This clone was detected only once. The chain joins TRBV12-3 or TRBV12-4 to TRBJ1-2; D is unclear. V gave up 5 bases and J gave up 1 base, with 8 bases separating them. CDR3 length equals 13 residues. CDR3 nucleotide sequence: TGTGCCAGCAGTGGCCGGAGTAACTATGGCTACACCTTC. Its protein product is CASSGRSNYGYTF.

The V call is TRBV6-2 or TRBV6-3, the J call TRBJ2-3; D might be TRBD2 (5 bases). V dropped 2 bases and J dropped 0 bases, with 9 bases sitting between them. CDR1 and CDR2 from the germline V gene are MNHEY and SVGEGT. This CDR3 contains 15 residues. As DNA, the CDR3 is TGTGCCAGCAGTTACGCCCGGGGAAGCACAGATACGCAGTATTTT. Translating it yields CASSYARGSTDTQYF.

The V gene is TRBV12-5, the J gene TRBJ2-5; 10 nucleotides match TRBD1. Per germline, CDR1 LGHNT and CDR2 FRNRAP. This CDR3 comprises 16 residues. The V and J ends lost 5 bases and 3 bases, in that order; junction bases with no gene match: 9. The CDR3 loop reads CASGLSRDRGEETQYF. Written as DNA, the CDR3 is TGTGCTAGTGGTCTAAGCCGGGACAGGGGCGAAGAGACCCAGTACTTC. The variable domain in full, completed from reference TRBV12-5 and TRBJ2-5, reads DARVTQTPRHKVTEMGQEVTMRCQPILGHNTVFWYRQTMMQGLELLAYFRNRAPLDDSGMPKDRFSAEMPDATLATLKIQPSEPRDSAVYFCASGLSRDRGEETQYFGPGTRLLVL.

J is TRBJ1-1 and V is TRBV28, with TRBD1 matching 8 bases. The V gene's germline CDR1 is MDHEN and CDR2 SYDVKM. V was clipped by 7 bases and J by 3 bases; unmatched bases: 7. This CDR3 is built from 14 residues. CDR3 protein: CASITGQGYTEAFF. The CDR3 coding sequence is TGTGCCAGCATCACCGGACAGGGTTACACTGAAGCTTTCTTT.

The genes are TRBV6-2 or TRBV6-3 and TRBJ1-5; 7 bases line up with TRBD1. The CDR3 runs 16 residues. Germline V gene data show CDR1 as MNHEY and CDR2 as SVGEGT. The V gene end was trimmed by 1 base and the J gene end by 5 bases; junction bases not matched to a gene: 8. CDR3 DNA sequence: TGTGCCAGCAGTTACTTGAGGGGGCAGGACGATCAGCCCCAGCATTTT. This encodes CASSYLRGQDDQPQHF.

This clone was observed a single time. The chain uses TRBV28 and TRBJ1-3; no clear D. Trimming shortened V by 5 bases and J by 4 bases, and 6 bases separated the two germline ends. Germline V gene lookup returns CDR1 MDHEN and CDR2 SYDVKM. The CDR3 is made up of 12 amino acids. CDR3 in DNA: TGTGCCAGCAGTCCTGGCGGAAACACCATATATTTT. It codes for CASSPGGNTIYF.

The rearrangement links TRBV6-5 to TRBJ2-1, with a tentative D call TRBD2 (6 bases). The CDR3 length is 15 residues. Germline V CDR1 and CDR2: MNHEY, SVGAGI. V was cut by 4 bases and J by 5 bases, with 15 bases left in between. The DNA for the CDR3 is TGTGCCAGCAGTTCCGCTTCAGCGGGCGACAATGAGCAGTTCTTC. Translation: CASSSASAGDNEQFF.

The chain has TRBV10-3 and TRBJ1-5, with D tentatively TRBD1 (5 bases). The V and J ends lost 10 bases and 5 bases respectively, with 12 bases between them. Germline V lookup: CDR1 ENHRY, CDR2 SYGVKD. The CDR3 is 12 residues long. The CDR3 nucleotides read TGTGCCACCCGGGGGGGGGATCAGCCCCAGCATTTT. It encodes CATRGGDQPQHF.

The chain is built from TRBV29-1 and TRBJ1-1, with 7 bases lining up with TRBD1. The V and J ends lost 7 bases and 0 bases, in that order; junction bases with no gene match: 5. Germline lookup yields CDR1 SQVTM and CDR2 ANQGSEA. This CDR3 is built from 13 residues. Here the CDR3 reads CSARQGLNTEAFF. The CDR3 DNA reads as TGCAGCGCCAGACAGGGCTTGAACACTGAAGCTTTCTTT. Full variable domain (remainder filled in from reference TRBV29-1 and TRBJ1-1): SAVISQKPSRDICQRGTSLTIQCQVDSQVTMMFWYRQQPGQSLTLIATANQGSEATYESGFVIDKFPISRPNLTFSTLTVSNMSPEDSSIYLCSARQGLNTEAFFGQGTRLTVV.

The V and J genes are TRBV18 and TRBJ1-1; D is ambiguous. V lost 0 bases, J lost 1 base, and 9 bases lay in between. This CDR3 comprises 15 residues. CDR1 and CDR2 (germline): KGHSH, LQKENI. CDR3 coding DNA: TGTGCCAGCTCACCACCGGGGAGCTGGAACACTGAAGCTTTCTTT. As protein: CASSPPGSWNTEAFF.

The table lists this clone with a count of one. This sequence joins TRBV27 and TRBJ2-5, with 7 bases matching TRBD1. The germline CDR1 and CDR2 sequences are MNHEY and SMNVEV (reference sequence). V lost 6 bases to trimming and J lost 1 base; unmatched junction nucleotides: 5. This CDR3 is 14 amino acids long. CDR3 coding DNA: TGTGCCAGCAGGGGACAGTACCCCCAAGAGACCCAGTACTTC. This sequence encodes CASRGQYPQETQYF.

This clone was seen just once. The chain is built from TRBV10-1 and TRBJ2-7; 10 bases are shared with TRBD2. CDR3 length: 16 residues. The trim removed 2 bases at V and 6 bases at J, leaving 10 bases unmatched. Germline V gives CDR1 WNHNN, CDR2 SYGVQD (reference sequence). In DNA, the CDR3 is TGCGCCAGCAGTGAGGCTTCTAGCGGGAGATTGACCGAGCAGTACTTC. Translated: CASSEASSGRLTEQYF.

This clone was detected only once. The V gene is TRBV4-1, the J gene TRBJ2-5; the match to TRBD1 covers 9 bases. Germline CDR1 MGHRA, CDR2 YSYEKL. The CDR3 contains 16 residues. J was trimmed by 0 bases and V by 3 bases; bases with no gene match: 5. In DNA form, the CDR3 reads TGCGCCAGCAGCCACACGGGACAGGGAAACCAAGAGACCCAGTACTTC. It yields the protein CASSHTGQGNQETQYF.

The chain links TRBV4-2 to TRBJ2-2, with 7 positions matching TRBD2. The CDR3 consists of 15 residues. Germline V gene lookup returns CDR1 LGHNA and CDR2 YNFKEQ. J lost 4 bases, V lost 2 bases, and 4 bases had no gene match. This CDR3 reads CASSQMRGITGELFF. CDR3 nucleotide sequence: TGTGCCAGCAGCCAAATGCGGGGGATCACCGGGGAGCTGTTTTTT.

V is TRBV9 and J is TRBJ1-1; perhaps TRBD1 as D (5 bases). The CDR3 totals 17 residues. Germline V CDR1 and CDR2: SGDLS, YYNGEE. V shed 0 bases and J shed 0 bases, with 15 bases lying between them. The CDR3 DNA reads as TGTGCCAGCAGCGTAGTGGAAAGGGGTGGGATGAACACTGAAGCTTTCTTT. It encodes CASSVVERGGMNTEAFF.

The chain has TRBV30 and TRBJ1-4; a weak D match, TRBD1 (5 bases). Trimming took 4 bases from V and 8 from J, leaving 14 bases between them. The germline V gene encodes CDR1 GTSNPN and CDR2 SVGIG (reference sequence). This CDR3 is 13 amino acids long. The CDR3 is CAWTGRLGEKLFF. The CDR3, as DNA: TGTGCCTGGACAGGGAGGCTGGGAGAAAAACTGTTTTTT.

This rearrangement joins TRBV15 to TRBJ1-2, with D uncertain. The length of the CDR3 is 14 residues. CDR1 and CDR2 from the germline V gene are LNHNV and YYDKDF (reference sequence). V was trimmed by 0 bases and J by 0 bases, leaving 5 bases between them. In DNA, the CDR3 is TGTGCCACCAGCAGAGATGCGTCTAACTATGGCTACACCTTC. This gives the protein CATSRDASNYGYTF.

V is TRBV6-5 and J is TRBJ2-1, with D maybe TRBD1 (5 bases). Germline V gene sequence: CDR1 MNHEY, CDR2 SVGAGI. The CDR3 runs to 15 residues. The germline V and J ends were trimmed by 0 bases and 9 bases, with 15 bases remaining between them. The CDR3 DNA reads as TGTGCCAGCAGTTACTCGATCTTCGGTGGGGCTGAGCAGTTCTTC. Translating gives CASSYSIFGGAEQFF.

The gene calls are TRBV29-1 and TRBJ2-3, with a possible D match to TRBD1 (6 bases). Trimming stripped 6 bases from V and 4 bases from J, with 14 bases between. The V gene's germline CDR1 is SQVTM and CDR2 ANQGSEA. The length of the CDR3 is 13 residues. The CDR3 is CSVIQGAADTQYF. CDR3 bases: TGCAGCGTAATACAGGGTGCTGCAGATACGCAGTATTTT.

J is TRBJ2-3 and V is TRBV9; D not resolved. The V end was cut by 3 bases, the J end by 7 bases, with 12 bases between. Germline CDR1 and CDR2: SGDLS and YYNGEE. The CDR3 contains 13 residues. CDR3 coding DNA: TGTGCCAGCAGCGGGGCCTACGAGAATACGCAGTATTTT. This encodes CASSGAYENTQYF.

The CDR3 bases are TGTGCCAGCAGCCCAGCCCGGACAGGATCTGGAAACACCATATATTTT. Amino acids: CASSPARTGSGNTIYF. This rearrangement joins TRBV7-6 to TRBJ1-3; 7 bases match TRBD1. There are 16 residues in the CDR3. Germline assignment: CDR1 SGHVS and CDR2 FNYEAQ. The ends lost 5 bases at V and 1 base at J; junction bases unmatched: 8.

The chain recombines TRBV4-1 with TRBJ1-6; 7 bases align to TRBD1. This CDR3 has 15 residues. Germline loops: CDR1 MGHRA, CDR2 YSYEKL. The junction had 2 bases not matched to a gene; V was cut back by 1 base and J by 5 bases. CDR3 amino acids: CASSQGDRDNSPLHF. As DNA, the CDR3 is TGCGCCAGCAGCCAAGGGGACAGAGATAATTCACCCCTCCACTTT.

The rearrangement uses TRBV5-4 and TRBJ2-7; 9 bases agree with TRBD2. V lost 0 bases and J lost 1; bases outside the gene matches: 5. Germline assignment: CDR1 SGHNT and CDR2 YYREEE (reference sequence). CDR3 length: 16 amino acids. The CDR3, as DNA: TGTGCCAGCAGCTTGGCGGAGGCGGGAGGGTCCTACGAGCAGTACTTC. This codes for CASSLAEAGGSYEQYF.

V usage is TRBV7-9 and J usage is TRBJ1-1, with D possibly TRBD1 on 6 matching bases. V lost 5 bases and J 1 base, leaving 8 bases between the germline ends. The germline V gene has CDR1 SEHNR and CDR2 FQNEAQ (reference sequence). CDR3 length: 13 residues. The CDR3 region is CASSRQANTEAFF. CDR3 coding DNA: TGTGCCAGCAGCCGACAGGCGAACACTGAAGCTTTCTTT.

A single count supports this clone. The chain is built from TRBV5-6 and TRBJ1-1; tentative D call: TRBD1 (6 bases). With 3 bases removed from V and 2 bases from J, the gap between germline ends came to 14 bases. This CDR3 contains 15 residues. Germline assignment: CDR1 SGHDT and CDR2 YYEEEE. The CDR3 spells CASSYPSGHNTEAFF. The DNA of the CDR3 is TGTGCCAGCAGCTATCCCTCGGGACATAACACTGAAGCTTTCTTT.

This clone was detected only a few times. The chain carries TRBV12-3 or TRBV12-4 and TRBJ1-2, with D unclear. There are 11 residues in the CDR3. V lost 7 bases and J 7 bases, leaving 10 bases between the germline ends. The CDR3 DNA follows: TGTGCCAGCACCCGATCGGGTGGCTACACCTTC. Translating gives CASTRSGGYTF.